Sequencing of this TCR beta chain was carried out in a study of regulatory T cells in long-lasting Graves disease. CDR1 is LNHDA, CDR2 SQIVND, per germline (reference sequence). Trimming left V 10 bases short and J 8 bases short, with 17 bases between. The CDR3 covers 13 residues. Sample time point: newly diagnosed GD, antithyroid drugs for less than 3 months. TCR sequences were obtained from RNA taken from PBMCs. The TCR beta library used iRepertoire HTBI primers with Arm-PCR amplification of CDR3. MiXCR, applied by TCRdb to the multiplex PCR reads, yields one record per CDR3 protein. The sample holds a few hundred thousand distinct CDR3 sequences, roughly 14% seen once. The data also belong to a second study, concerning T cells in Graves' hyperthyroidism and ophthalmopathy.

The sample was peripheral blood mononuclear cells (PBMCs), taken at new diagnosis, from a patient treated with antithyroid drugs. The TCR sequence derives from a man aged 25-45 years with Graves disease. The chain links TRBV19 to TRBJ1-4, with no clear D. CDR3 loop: CANPGVGPEKLFF. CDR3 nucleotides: TGTGCCAACCCGGGAGTTGGGCCCGAAAAACTGTTTTTT.